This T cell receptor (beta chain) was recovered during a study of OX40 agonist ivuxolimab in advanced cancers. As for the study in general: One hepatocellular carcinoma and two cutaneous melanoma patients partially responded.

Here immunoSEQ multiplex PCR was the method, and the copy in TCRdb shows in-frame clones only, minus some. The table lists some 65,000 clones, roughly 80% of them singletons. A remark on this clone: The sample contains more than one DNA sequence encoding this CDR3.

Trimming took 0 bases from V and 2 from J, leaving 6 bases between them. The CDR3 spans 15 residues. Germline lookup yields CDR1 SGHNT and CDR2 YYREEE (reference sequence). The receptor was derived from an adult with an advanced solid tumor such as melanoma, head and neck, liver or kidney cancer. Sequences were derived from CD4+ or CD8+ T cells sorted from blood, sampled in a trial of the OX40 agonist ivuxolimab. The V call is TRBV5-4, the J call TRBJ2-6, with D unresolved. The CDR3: CASSLGEAGANVLTF. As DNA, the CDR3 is TGTGCCAGCAGCTTGGGGGAAGCTGGGGCCAACGTCCTGACTTTC.